The 23 T cell receptor beta chains below come from one sample, sequenced in a study of identical twins. TCRdb redid the calling of the 5' RACE reads with MiXCR, one entry per CDR3 protein. The repertoire consists of more than 650,000 distinct CDR3 sequences, with around 6% occurring once and the leading ten covering approximately 2%. The specimen sequenced was naive T cells sorted from blood. The receptors here all came from a young man in good health.

The rearrangement links TRBV7-2 to TRBJ2-5; D perhaps matches TRBD2 (5 bases). The V end was cut by 0 bases, the J end by 2 bases, with 10 bases between. The CDR3 contains 15 residues. Germline lookup yields CDR1 SGHTA and CDR2 FQGNSA. The DNA of the CDR3 is TGTGCCAGCAGCTTAGCGTGGGAGAGGCAAGAGACCCAGTACTTC. Protein sequence: CASSLAWERQETQYF.

The sample holds many counts of this clonotype. The V gene is TRBV29-1, the J gene TRBJ2-3; 7 bases map to TRBD1. The trim removed 2 bases at V and 0 bases at J, leaving 5 bases unmatched. Germline CDR1 and CDR2: SQVTM and ANQGSEA. The length of the CDR3 is 15 residues. The CDR3 nucleotides are TGCAGCGTTGAAAAGACAGGGATTAGCACAGATACGCAGTATTTT. Translating gives CSVEKTGISTDTQYF.

The genes are TRBV7-2 and TRBJ2-1; perhaps TRBD2 as D (6 bases). Trimming stripped 2 bases from V and 7 bases from J, with 9 bases between. Per the germline V gene, CDR1 is SGHTA and CDR2 is FQGNSA. The CDR3 extends over 13 amino acids. CDR3 loop: CASSLWEENEQFF. The CDR3 DNA sequence: TGTGCCAGCAGCTTATGGGAGGAGAATGAGCAGTTCTTC.

This clonotype was picked up many times. The V and J genes are TRBV4-2 and TRBJ2-7, with 10 bases lining up with TRBD2. CDR3 length: 15 amino acids. V lost 4 bases and J lost 0; bases outside the gene matches: 3. The germline V gene encodes CDR1 LGHNA and CDR2 YNFKEQ. CDR3 region: CASSPSSGSSYEQYF. The CDR3 bases are TGTGCCAGCAGCCCCTCTAGCGGGAGCTCCTACGAGCAGTACTTC.

Ten or more counts support this clonotype. The V and J genes are TRBV7-2 and TRBJ2-1, with TRBD2 matching 7 bases. V shed 4 bases, J shed 7 bases, and the junction held 7 bases outside the gene matches. This CDR3 has 14 amino acids. Looked up from germline, CDR1 is SGHTA and CDR2 is FQGNSA. CDR3 sequence (DNA): TGTGCCAGCAGCTGGACTAGTATAGGTAATGAGCAGTTCTTC. Translation gives CASSWTSIGNEQFF.

The chain joins TRBV30 to TRBJ2-1; D remains unclear. Germline loops: CDR1 GTSNPN, CDR2 SVGIG (reference sequence). The V end lost 5 bases, the J end lost 5 bases, and 7 bases lay between the germline ends. The length of the CDR3 is 11 residues. CDR3 residues: CAWDRNNEQFF. The CDR3 DNA sequence: TGTGCCTGGGACCGAAACAATGAGCAGTTCTTC.

The chain links TRBV19 to TRBJ2-3, with TRBD2 matching over 7 bases. V lost 0 bases, J lost 4 bases, and 13 bases stayed unmatched. The CDR3 has 18 residues. CDR1 is LNHDA and CDR2 is SQIVND in the germline V gene (reference sequence). This chain's CDR3 is CASSIDLPRGSFSDTQYF. The CDR3 DNA is TGTGCCAGTAGTATAGATCTTCCGCGCGGGAGCTTCTCAGATACGCAGTATTTT.

This clonotype has only a few counts. The chain links TRBV4-3 to TRBJ2-1, with TRBD2 matching 13 bases. Germline CDR1 LGHNA, CDR2 YSLEER. The CDR3 is 15 amino acids. V lost 4 bases to trimming and J lost 14 bases; unmatched junction nucleotides: 11. CDR3 amino acids: CASSPPGLAGSRKFF. The DNA of the CDR3 is TGCGCCAGCAGCCCCCCGGGACTAGCGGGATCTCGGAAGTTCTTC.

There are many counts of this clonotype. The chain links TRBV12-3 or TRBV12-4 to TRBJ1-5; TRBD1 agrees at 7 bases. CDR3 size: 15 residues. The V and J ends lost 4 bases and 0 bases, in that order; junction bases with no gene match: 3. The CDR3 is CASSWDSYSNQPQHF. For the CDR3, the DNA is TGTGCCAGCAGTTGGGACAGTTATAGCAATCAGCCCCAGCATTTT.

This clonotype was found many times. The chain is built from TRBV15 and TRBJ2-2; no clear D gene. Trimming cost V 4 bases and J 2 bases, with 5 bases left between them. The CDR3 is 13 residues long. Germline loops: CDR1 LNHNV, CDR2 YYDKDF (reference sequence). CDR3 in amino acids: CATSITNTGELFF. Here the CDR3 DNA reads TGTGCCACCAGCATAACAAACACCGGGGAGCTGTTTTTT. Variable domain in full (rest from reference TRBV15 and TRBJ2-2): DAMVIQNPRYQVTQFGKPVTLSCSQTLNHNVMYWYQQKSSQAPKLLFHYYDKDFNNEADTPDNFQSRRPNTSFCFLDIRSPGLGDTAMYLCATSITNTGELFFGEGSRLTVL.

This clonotype was detected ten times or more. This chain joins TRBV29-1 and TRBJ2-3, with D possibly matching TRBD2 (6 bases). Germline V gene sequence: CDR1 SQVTM, CDR2 ANQGSEA. The CDR3 loop spans 14 amino acids. Trimming left V 7 bases short and J 1 base short, with 15 bases between. CDR3 in amino acids: CSGGVRARTDTQYF. CDR3 sequence (DNA): TGCAGCGGGGGGGTCAGGGCCCGCACAGATACGCAGTATTTT.

The chain has TRBV5-6 and TRBJ2-7, with TRBD2 matching over 7 bases. The CDR3 consists of 15 residues. The junction had 5 bases not matched to a gene; V was cut back by 2 bases and J by 0 bases. Per germline, CDR1 SGHDT and CDR2 YYEEEE. DNA of the CDR3: TGTGCCAGCAGCTTCAGCGGGATCGGCTCCTACGAGCAGTACGTC. Residues: CASSFSGIGSYEQYV.

This clonotype was recorded many times. This chain uses TRBV20-1 with TRBJ2-5; D is unresolved. Trimming pared 0 bases from V and 5 bases from J, leaving 13 bases between. The CDR3 extends over 14 amino acids. Germline lookup yields CDR1 DFQATT and CDR2 SNEGSKA (reference sequence). The CDR3 nucleotides read TGCAGTGCTAGAGACGTGGGGTTCGGGGAGACCCAGTACTTC. It encodes CSARDVGFGETQYF.

CDR3 in amino acids: CASTLFSGGQETQYF. The CDR3 region has the DNA TGTGCCAGCACACTATTTAGTGGGGGGCAAGAGACCCAGTACTTC. The chain is built from TRBV11-3 and TRBJ2-5, with a tentative D call TRBD2 (6 bases). The V and J ends lost 7 bases and 2 bases respectively, with 17 bases between them. This CDR3 comprises 15 residues. Per germline, CDR1 SGHNT and CDR2 YENEEA.

This clonotype has just a few counts. This sequence joins TRBV7-3 and TRBJ2-5; D uncertain. Germline lookup yields CDR1 SGHTA and CDR2 FQGTGA. CDR3 length equals 17 residues. Trimming stripped 4 bases from V and 2 bases from J, with 20 bases between. The CDR3 region is CASSSRSSRARQETQYF. The DNA for the CDR3 is TGTGCCAGCAGCTCCCGATCCTCACGGGCCCGTCAAGAGACCCAGTACTTC.

This clonotype has a count of ten or more. This chain joins TRBV5-6 and TRBJ2-3; tentatively, D is TRBD2 (5 bases). V shed 0 bases and J shed 2 bases, with 13 bases lying between them. Germline V gene lookup returns CDR1 SGHDT and CDR2 YYEEEE. The CDR3 runs 16 residues. DNA of the CDR3: TGTGCCAGCAGCTTGGTCGGGGAATGGGTCACAGATACGCAGTATTTT. It codes for CASSLVGEWVTDTQYF.

This clonotype was picked up a small number of times. The rearrangement links TRBV6-5 to TRBJ1-6, with D unclear. This CDR3 is 14 amino acids long. Trimming cost V 4 bases and J 10 bases, with 14 bases left between them. Looked up from germline, CDR1 is MNHEY and CDR2 is SVGAGI. CDR3 coding DNA: TGTGCCAGCAGTTTTGGGATGGCCGGGTCACCCCTCCACTTT. Protein product: CASSFGMAGSPLHF.

This clonotype has at least ten counts. The genes are TRBV12-3 or TRBV12-4 and TRBJ1-1; 7 bases fit TRBD1. This CDR3 contains 13 residues. With 7 bases clipped from V and 3 bases from J, the junction kept 5 bases outside the gene matches. CDR3 loop: CASKGAGDTEAFF. The CDR3 DNA reads TGTGCCAGCAAGGGGGCCGGAGACACTGAAGCTTTCTTT.

In its sample, this clonotype was seen many times. The CDR3 loop reads CASSFSIQGYEQYF. The CDR3 region has the DNA TGTGCCAGCAGCTTTAGCATACAAGGATACGAGCAGTACTTC. The rearrangement joins TRBV5-6 to TRBJ2-7, with D unclear. The length of the CDR3 is 14 residues. Looked up from germline, CDR1 is SGHDT and CDR2 is YYEEEE. Trimming removed 2 bases from V and 4 bases from J, with 13 bases in between.

V and J are TRBV9 and TRBJ2-1; maybe TRBD1 (6 bases). Per germline, CDR1 SGDLS and CDR2 YYNGEE. The CDR3 is 17 residues long. V shed 0 bases and J shed 3 bases, with 16 bases lying between them. CDR3 sequence (DNA): TGTGCCAGCAGCGTAGCCCTTGGGGGCAGGATCTACAATGAGCAGTTCTTC. This sequence encodes CASSVALGGRIYNEQFF.

The rearrangement joins TRBV5-1 to TRBJ1-1, with D hard to call. Between the trimmed V and J ends, which lost 5 bases and 2 bases, there was a span of 13 bases. This CDR3 spans 14 amino acids. The germline V gene encodes CDR1 SGHRS and CDR2 YFSETQ. CDR3 loop: CASSLRTHNTEAFF. The CDR3 region has the DNA TGCGCCAGCAGTCTTCGGACCCACAACACTGAAGCTTTCTTT.

In this sample, this clonotype turned up many times. DNA of the CDR3: TGCAGTGCTAGAAGGGACGCGGAGGGGGGGAATGAGCAGTTCTTC. Residues: CSARRDAEGGNEQFF. The chain combines TRBV20-1 with TRBJ2-1; D may be TRBD2 (7 bases). Per germline, CDR1 DFQATT and CDR2 SNEGSKA (reference sequence). Trimming left V 2 bases short and J 7 bases short, with 18 bases between. CDR3 length: 15 amino acids.

Worth noting for this clonotype: A much bigger clone sits one base away, suggesting this may be a read error. This sequence joins TRBV21-1 and TRBJ2-7. TRBV21-1 is an annotated pseudogene. The CDR3 is made up of 13 amino acids. DNA for the CDR3: TGTGCCAGCGGACCAGACTGGGTTTGGATTATGTACTTC. It translates to CASGPDWVWIMYF.